The sequence of this T cell receptor beta chain was determined in a study of shared clonotypes between healthy human individuals. On this clone itself: The antigen remains undetermined.

In germline, CDR1 is LGHNA, CDR2 YSLEER. V lost 2 bases to trimming and J lost 8 bases; unmatched junction nucleotides: 15. The CDR3 totals 17 residues. Study-level findings and limits: Larger richness was generally estimated for naive than memory subsets.

The table came from immunoSEQ multiplex PCR; TCRdb's copy has only in-frame clones and leaves some out. The sample lists 1.6 million or so clones, 97% to 99% seen once, with around 0.33% in the top ten. Researchers partitioned CD4+ cells into CD45RA+ naive and CD45RA-negative memory subsets. Sequencing input: naive CD4+ T cells sorted from blood. Subset: CD45RA+ positively selected. The receptor was derived from a man aged 25 to 40 in good health. The V gene is TRBV4-3, the J gene TRBJ2-1; TRBD2 matches at 7 bases. DNA of the CDR3: TGCGCCAGCAGCCAACCCCAGGACCGGGAGGAAGGCGATGAGCAGTTCTTC. Translated: CASSQPQDREEGDEQFF.